This T cell receptor beta chain was documented in a study of T cells in Graves' hyperthyroidism and ophthalmopathy. Overall study findings and caveats: Expanded thyroid clonotypes (above 0.001) were mostly also found in blood.

The CDR3 contains 16 residues. Germline-derived CDR1 and CDR2 are SNHLY and FYNNEI. The V segment lost 1 base and the J segment 7 bases; nucleotides outside the gene matches: 7. Fresh peripheral blood, approximately 9.6 ml, yielded the PBMCs. RNA transcripts yielded amplified TCR beta CDR3 regions. Using the HTBI primer set, a first-round RT-PCR was run on the TCR CDR3. TCRdb reprocessed the multiplex PCR reads via MiXCR and lists one record per CDR3 protein. The profile shows under 600,000 distinct CDR3 sequences, 16% of them singletons. This clonotype was recorded at least ten times. As yet, its antigen is unknown.

The sequence was collected from a woman aged 35 to 49 with Graves' ophthalmopathy. The specimen was blood. The J gene is TRBJ2-5, the V gene TRBV2; 12 bases align to TRBD2. CDR3 nucleotides: TGTGCCAGCAGTGAAGGACTAGCGGGAGAGCTGGGGACCCAGTACTTC. This encodes CASSEGLAGELGTQYF. Full variable domain (remainder filled in from reference TRBV2 and TRBJ2-5): EPEVTQTPSHQVTQMGQEVILRCVPISNHLYFYWYRQILGQKVEFLVSFYNNEISEKSEIFDDQFSVERPDGSNFTLKIRSTKLEDSAMYFCASSEGLAGELGTQYFGPGTRLLVL.